A single sample is the source of the 7 T cell receptor beta chains below, sequenced in a study of T cell responses to AZD1222 COVID-19 vaccine. Some clones are missing from TCRdb's copy, which holds only in-frame ones; the method was immunoSEQ multiplex PCR. Of some 170,000 clones in the sample, just over 90% were seen once. The sequencing used peripheral blood, collected on day 0 of MenACWY control vaccination. These receptor sequences come from an adult in good health.

This chain joins TRBV4-1 and TRBJ2-2; D might be TRBD2 (5 bases). CDR1 is MGHRA, CDR2 YSYEKL, per germline. Trimming took off 3 bases at V and 8 bases at J, with 13 bases between the two ends. The length of the CDR3 is 14 residues. This chain's CDR3 is CASSQGLRTGELFF. CDR3 bases: TGCGCCAGCAGCCAGGGGTTAAGGACTGGGGAGCTGTTTTTT.

The chain couples TRBV10-3 to TRBJ2-5; the match to TRBD2 covers 7 bases. Germline loops: CDR1 ENHRY, CDR2 SYGVKD. The CDR3 totals 12 residues. The junction had 5 bases not matched to a gene; V was cut back by 8 bases and J by 5 bases. For the CDR3, the DNA is TGTGCCATCGGGAGGGCCTGGGAGACCCAGTACTTC. This translates into CAIGRAWETQYF.

This chain links TRBV3-1 (or the pseudogene TRBV3-2) with TRBJ2-7; TRBD1 is a possible D gene (5 bases). Deletions cut 4 bases from V and 4 bases from J, with 17 bases between. The CDR3 runs 15 residues. Per germline, CDR1 LGHDT and CDR2 YNNKEL (reference sequence). Here the CDR3 DNA reads TGTGCCAGCAGCCCCGCTAACGTGAAGGGGTACGAGCAGTACTTC. Protein product: CASSPANVKGYEQYF.

This clone has just one count. V is TRBV10-3 and J is TRBJ2-7; the D gene is possibly TRBD2 (6 bases). Germline V gene lookup returns CDR1 ENHRY and CDR2 SYGVKD. V dropped 10 bases and J dropped 3 bases, with 10 bases sitting between them. CDR3 length equals 11 residues. The CDR3, as DNA: TGTGCCACAGGGAGGAACTACGAGCAGTACTTC. Translating gives CATGRNYEQYF.

The chain carries TRBV19 and TRBJ1-3; D is possibly TRBD1 (6 bases). The V end lost 5 bases, the J end lost 0 bases, and 11 bases lay between the germline ends. This CDR3 comprises 15 residues. Germline lookup yields CDR1 LNHDA and CDR2 SQIVND (reference sequence). This CDR3 reads CASSLQGFSGNTIYF. The CDR3 DNA sequence: TGTGCCAGTAGTCTACAGGGCTTCTCTGGAAACACCATATATTTT. Using reference TRBV19 and TRBJ1-3 for the parts outside the CDR3, the full variable domain is DGGITQSPKYLFRKEGQNVTLSCEQNLNHDAMYWYRQDPGQGLRLIYYSQIVNDFQKGDIAEGYSVSREKKESFPLTVTSAQKNPTAFYLCASSLQGFSGNTIYFGEGSWLTVV.

The rearrangement uses TRBV19 and TRBJ2-2; D unclear. The CDR3 has 16 amino acids. Germline V CDR1 and CDR2: LNHDA, SQIVND (reference sequence). V was pared by 2 bases and J by 0 bases, with 10 bases between. This chain's CDR3 is CASSIRHSPNTGELFF. Here the CDR3 DNA reads TGTGCCAGTAGTATACGACACAGCCCGAACACCGGGGAGCTGTTTTTT.

The chain couples TRBV29-1 to TRBJ1-1, with 8 nucleotides matching TRBD1. Germline CDR1 and CDR2: SQVTM and ANQGSEA. The trim removed 2 bases at V and 6 bases at J, leaving 2 bases unmatched. The CDR3 spans 12 residues. The CDR3 loop is CSVERDRPEAFF. DNA for the CDR3: TGCAGCGTTGAACGGGACAGGCCTGAAGCTTTCTTT.